This TCR beta chain was identified in a study of blood T cell repertoires in COVID-19. The wider study: Samples of COVID-19 (acute and convalescent) were obtained from the United States, Italy and Spain. PBMCs, B-cell-depleted T cells, or T cells provided the cDNA or gDNA that made up the material.

The CDR3 runs to 15 residues. Trimming pared 2 bases from V and 0 bases from J, leaving 8 bases between. The germline CDR1 and CDR2 sequences are SGHTA and FQGTGA. Authors' methods: The authors estimated nucleated cell counts from reference gene primer amplification. Sequencing was performed with immunoSEQ multiplex PCR; in TCRdb, only in-frame clones are kept and a portion is missing. V and J calls plus clone size are reproduced from that table; the DNA served to infer D and trimming. The sample shows about 120,000 clones, around 85% of them seen only once. The sequence came from a man aged 55 to 70 with acute or convalescent COVID-19. The chain combines TRBV7-3 with TRBJ2-1, with a weak D call TRBD2 (6 bases). The sequencing sample was made of peripheral blood. CDR3 in amino acids: CASSLDGSSYNEQFF. DNA of the CDR3: TGTGCCAGCAGCTTAGACGGGAGCTCCTACAATGAGCAGTTCTTC.